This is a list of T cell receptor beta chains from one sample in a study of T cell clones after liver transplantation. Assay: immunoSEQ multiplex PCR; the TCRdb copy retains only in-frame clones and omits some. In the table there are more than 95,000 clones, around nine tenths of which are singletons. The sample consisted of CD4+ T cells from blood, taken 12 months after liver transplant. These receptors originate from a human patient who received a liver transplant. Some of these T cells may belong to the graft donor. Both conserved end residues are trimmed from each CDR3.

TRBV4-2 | ASSQEGQPQH
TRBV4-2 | ASSQDPPGGPGEQF
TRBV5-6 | ASNPLTPQRPGDTQY
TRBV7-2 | ATLQGGPMNTEAF
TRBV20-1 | SATPQVEQF
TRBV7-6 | ASSRWETQGEQY
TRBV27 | ASSFGGVQPQH
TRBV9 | ASSVGAWSGNTEAF
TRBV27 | ASSRESRSYEQY
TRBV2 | ASSELGPRQPQH
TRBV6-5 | ASSTGKKGDTQY
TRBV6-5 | ASSYSGGSQPQH
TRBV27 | ASSSPSGGNTGELF
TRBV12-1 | ASSAETGGGNQPQH
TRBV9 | ASSVEPGNYEQY
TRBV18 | ASSRSAVGEKLF
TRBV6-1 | ASSEEGFDGYT
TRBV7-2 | ASSARDRGTNEQF
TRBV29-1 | SVGTGSTEGYT
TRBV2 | ASSGRTGASYEQY
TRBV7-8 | ASSLGTGRRKNTGELF
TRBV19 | ASSPNRLAGGRDTQY
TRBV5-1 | ASNSGTEGTEAF
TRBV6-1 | ASSGQMNTEAF
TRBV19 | ASTVSNTGELF
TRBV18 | ASSPALPSASAYEQY
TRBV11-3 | ASSLDRYKQPQH
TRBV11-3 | ASSDWGDQRRSTNTGELF
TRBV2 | ASSYVLGYEQF
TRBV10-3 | AISDGTVSTDTQY
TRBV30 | AWSVGQGYGYT
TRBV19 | ASRVLAGGDNEQF
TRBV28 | ASSLMGIENNEQF
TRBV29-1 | SVDVGNTGELF
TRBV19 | ASTTDITTGDEKLF
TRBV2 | ASSTYREGEAF
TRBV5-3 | ARSLSDRGSNNYGYT
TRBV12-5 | ASGLELRAEAF
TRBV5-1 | ASSSGQGGTEAF
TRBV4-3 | ASSHTGTSGRHEQF
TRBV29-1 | SVGSGNTYNEQF